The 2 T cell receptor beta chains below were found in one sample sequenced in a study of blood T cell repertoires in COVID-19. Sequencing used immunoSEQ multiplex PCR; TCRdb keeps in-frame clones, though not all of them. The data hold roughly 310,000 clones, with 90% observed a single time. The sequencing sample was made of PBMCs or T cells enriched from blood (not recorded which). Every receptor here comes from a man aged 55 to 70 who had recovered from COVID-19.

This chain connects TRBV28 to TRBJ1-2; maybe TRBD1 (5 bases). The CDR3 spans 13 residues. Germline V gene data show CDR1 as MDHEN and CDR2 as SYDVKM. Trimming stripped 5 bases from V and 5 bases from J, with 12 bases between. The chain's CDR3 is CASSTAGRYGYTF. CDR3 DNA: TGTGCCAGCAGTACGGCAGGGAGGTATGGCTACACCTTC.

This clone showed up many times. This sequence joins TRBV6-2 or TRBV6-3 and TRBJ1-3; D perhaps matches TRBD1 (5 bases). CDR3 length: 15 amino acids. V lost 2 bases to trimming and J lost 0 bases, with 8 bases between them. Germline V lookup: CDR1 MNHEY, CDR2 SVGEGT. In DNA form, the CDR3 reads TGTGCCAGCAGTTACGGGGGGTCCTCTGGAAACACCATATATTTT. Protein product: CASSYGGSSGNTIYF.